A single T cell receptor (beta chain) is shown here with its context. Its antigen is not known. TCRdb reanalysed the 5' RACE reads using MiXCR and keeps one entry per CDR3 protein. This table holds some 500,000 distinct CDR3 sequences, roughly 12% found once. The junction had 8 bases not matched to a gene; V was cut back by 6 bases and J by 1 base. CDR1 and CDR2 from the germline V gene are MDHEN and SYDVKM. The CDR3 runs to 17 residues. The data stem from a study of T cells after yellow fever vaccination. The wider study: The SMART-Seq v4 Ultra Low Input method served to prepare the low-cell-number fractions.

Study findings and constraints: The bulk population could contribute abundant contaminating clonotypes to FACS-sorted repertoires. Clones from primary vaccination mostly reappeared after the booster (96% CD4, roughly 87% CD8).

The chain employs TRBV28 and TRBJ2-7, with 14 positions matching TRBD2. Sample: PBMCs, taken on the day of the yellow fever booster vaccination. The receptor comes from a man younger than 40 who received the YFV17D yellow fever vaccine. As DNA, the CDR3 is TGTGCCAGCAGCCTTCCCGGGACTAGCGGGAGATCCTACGAGCAGTACTTC. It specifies CASSLPGTSGRSYEQYF.